This T cell receptor beta chain was retrieved from a study of CD8 T cells in ankylosing spondylitis. Germline assignment: CDR1 DFQATT and CDR2 SNEGSKA (reference sequence). Unmatched junction bases numbered 9, after V lost 5 bases and J lost 1 base. The CDR3 contains 15 residues. Libraries of TCR beta came from quantitative 5'-RACE with molecular barcodes. TCRdb used MiXCR to reprocess the 5' RACE reads, holding one entry per CDR3 protein. The data show hundreds of thousands of distinct CDR3 sequences, approximately 10% seen once. This clonotype was observed a few times. The antigen is unknown. Findings and limits, study-wide: Eight or nine highly homologous variants made up a TCR beta motif that seemed to typify ankylosing spondylitis blood. Some of these motif variants have turned up before, in reports on reactive arthritis synovial fluid and blood. Reportedly, significant enrichment of disease-linked clones occurred in matched ankylosing spondylitis synovial fluid.

The specimen sequenced was blood, either unsorted or a sorted T cell fraction (not recorded which). This sequence joins TRBV20-1 and TRBJ2-7, with TRBD2 identical over 9 bases. The receptor was isolated from a male donor with ankylosing spondylitis. This CDR3 reads CSAGGISGSSYEQYF. The CDR3 DNA follows: TGCAGTGCTGGGGGAATTAGCGGGAGTTCCTACGAGCAGTACTTC.